The 4 T cell receptor beta chains below were found in one sample sequenced in a study of vaccination and CD4 T cells after COVID-19 (dated by TCRdb to between 2021 and 2024). Library preparation employed PCR. This sample was sequenced with an Illumina iSeq 100. TCR sequencing of DNA from cultured CD4+ T cells used the Oncomine TCR Beta short-read assay at the Johns Hopkins FTIC core. Using fastp at Q25 and MiXCR, TCRdb reprocessed the public reads and kept productive beta chains. Here each entry gathers all rows of one CDR3 protein and keeps the most common genes and DNA. Counted in this sample were over 20,000 distinct CDR3 sequences; under 70% of them appeared once. The top ten hold about 4.9% of the sample. The sample's treatment or condition label, in plain terms: roughly 10-day PBMC culture with coronavirus spike peptide pools or control peptides (ViraFEST assay). These TCRs are of unknown antigen specificity.

Sequenced material: CD4+ T cells from blood, cultured in vitro. The source of these receptors is a human donor who had recovered from COVID-19.

This clonotype turned up a few times. The chain joins TRBV7-2 to TRBJ2-7; 7 bases align to TRBD2. V shed 1 base and J 0 bases; nucleotides not matched to a gene: 6. Germline CDR1 SGHTA, CDR2 FQGNSA. The CDR3 sequence is 16 residues long. The CDR3 nucleotides read TGTGCCAGCAGCTTAGGGCCAGCGGGAAGCTCCTACGAGCAGTACTTC. This encodes CASSLGPAGSSYEQYF.

This clonotype was seen a handful of times. The chain couples TRBV20-1 to TRBJ1-2, with D possibly matching TRBD1 (6 bases). From germline, CDR1 is DFQATT and CDR2 SNEGSKA (reference sequence). This CDR3 contains 11 residues. In DNA, the CDR3 is TGCAGCGGAGACAGGTTCGGGGGCTACACCTTC. It yields the protein CSGDRFGGYTF.

Concerning this clonotype: The junction differs from germline at one of its ends, possibly a read error. The V call is TRBV20-1, the J call TRBJ1-2, with D unresolved. This CDR3 spans 12 amino acids. The germline V gene encodes CDR1 DFQATT and CDR2 SNEGSKA (reference sequence). The CDR3 sequence is CSARDASYGYNF. DNA for the CDR3: TGCAGTGCTAGAGATGCATCCTATGGCTACAACTTC.

V and J are TRBV19 and TRBJ1-3, with D unresolved. Trimming left V 2 bases short and J 0 bases short, with 11 bases between. Germline values: CDR1 LNHDA, CDR2 SQIVND (reference sequence). The CDR3 covers 16 residues. DNA for the CDR3: TGTGCCAGTAGTATACCGCAGCCGAGCTCTGGAAACACCATATATTTT. Its protein product is CASSIPQPSSGNTIYF.